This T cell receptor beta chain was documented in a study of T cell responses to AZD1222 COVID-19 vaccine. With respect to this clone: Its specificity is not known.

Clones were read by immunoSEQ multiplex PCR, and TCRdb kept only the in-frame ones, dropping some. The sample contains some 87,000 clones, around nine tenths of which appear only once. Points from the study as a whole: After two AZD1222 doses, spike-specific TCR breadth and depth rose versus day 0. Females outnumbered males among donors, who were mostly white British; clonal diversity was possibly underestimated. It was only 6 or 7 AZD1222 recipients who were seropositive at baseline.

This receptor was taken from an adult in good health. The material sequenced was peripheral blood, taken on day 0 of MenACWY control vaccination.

CDR3 loop: CASSTLAGGGDTQYF. In DNA form, the CDR3 reads TGTGCCAGTAGTACCCTAGCGGGGGGCGGCGATACGCAGTATTTT. The rearrangement uses TRBV19 and TRBJ2-3; 11 nucleotides match TRBD2. The junction had 6 bases not matched to a gene; V was cut back by 4 bases and J by 6 bases. The germline V gene encodes CDR1 LNHDA and CDR2 SQIVND (reference sequence). CDR3 size: 15 residues.